This T cell receptor beta chain was sequenced during a study of neurological immune-mediated disorders. 5'RACE with 10-nucleotide random UMIs produced the cDNA. TCRdb reprocessed the 5' RACE reads with MiXCR, giving one entry per CDR3 protein. The repertoire consists of more than 75,000 distinct CDR3 sequences, with roughly 4.8% occurring once and the leading ten covering approximately 2.2%. PBMCs numbering 2 million and stored at -80 C yielded the unsorted libraries. General study findings and limits: Sharing of CDR3 amino acid sequences among expanded clones across subjects was absent, suggesting private repertoires in all groups. The most TCR clonal expansion was seen in HTLV-1-associated myelopathy, whereas the least was seen in multiple sclerosis, below the level in healthy controls.

This clonotype was seen many times. As yet, its antigen is unknown. This clonotype was obtained from a woman aged 25 to 39 with multiple sclerosis. What was sequenced was PBMCs.

CDR3 region: CASSLEGRGTEAFF. Here the CDR3 DNA reads TGCGCCAGCAGCTTGGAGGGCAGGGGGACTGAAGCTTTCTTT. The genes are TRBV5-1 and TRBJ1-1, with 7 bases lining up with TRBD1. The germline V gene encodes CDR1 SGHRS and CDR2 YFSETQ. The CDR3 has 14 amino acids. The ends lost 0 bases at V and 5 bases at J; junction bases unmatched: 4.